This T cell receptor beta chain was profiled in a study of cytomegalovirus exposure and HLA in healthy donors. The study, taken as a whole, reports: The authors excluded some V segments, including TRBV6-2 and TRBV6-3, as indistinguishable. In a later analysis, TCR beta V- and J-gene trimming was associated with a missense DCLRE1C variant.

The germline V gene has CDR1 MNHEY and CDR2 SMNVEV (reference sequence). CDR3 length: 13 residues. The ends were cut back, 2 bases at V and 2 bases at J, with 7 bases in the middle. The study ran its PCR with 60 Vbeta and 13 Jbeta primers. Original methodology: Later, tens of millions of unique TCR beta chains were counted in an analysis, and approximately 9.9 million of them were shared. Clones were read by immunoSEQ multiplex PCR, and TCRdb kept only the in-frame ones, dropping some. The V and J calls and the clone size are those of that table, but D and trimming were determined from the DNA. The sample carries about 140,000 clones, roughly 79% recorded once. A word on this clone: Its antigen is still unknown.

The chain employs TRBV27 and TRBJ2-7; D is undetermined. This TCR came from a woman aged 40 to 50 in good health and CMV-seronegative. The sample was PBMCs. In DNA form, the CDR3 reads TGTGCCAGCAGTTTAACAGACCCCTACGAGCAGTACTTC. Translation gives CASSLTDPYEQYF.